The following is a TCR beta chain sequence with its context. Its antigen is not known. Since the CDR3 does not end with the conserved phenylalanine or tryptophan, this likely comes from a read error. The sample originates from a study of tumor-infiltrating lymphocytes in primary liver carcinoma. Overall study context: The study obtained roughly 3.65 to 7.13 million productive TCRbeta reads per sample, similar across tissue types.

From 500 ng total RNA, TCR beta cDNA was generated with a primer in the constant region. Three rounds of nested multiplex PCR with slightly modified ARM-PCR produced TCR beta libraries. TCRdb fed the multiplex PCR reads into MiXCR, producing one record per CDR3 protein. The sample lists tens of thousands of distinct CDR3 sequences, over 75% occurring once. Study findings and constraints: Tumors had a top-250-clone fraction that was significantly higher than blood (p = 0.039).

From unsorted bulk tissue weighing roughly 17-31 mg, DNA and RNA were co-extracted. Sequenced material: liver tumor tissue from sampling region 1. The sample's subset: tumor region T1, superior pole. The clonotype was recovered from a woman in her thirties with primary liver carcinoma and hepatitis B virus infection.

In DNA, the CDR3 is TGTGTCAGCAGCTTGGTAGCTCTGGGATCACCCCTCCACTCT. Translation gives CVSSLVALGSPLHS. J is TRBJ1-6 and V is TRBV5-6; no clear D. The CDR3 covers 14 residues. Germline assignment: CDR1 SGHDT and CDR2 YYEEEE.